These 18 T cell receptor beta chains were sequenced from one sample in a study of control samples from healthy donors and cancer patients. The method was immunoSEQ multiplex PCR; TCRdb's version includes in-frame clones alone and lacks a portion of them. The sample contains about 98,000 clones, roughly 86% of which appear only once. Material for sequencing was blood. Receptors were obtained from a man between 60 and 70 years old in good health.

The chain combines TRBV12-3 or TRBV12-4 with TRBJ1-1; D ambiguous. This CDR3 spans 13 amino acids. V lost 5 bases and J 1 base, leaving 8 bases between the germline ends. DNA for the CDR3: TGTGCCAGCAGTCCCCGGGAGAACACTGAAGCTTTCTTT. It codes for CASSPRENTEAFF.

This clone was seen more than once but under ten times. The J gene is TRBJ2-3, the V gene TRBV5-8; 7 nucleotides match TRBD2. This CDR3 has 13 residues. Trimming cost V 5 bases and J 2 bases; bases outside gene matches: 2. CDR1 and CDR2 from the germline V gene are SGHTS and YDEGEE. This CDR3 reads CASRGRATDTQYF. The CDR3 nucleotides are TGTGCCAGCAGAGGGAGGGCCACAGATACGCAGTATTTT.

V gene TRBV9 combines with J gene TRBJ2-5; D is perhaps TRBD1 (5 bases). CDR1 is SGDLS and CDR2 is YYNGEE in the germline V gene. The CDR3 length is 15 residues. Deletions cut 4 bases from V and 0 bases from J, with 13 bases between. CDR3 nucleotides: TGTGCCAGCAGCCCAAGTGGACACCACCAAGAGACCCAGTACTTC. This gives the protein CASSPSGHHQETQYF. Full variable domain (outside the CDR3, taken from reference TRBV9 and TRBJ2-5): DSGVTQTPKHLITATGQRVTLRCSPRSGDLSVYWYQQSLDQGLQFLIQYYNGEERAKGNILERFSAQQFPDLHSELNLSSLELGDSALYFCASSPSGHHQETQYFGPGTRLLVL.

The CDR3 sequence is CASSERGGLRAEQFF. CDR3 sequence (DNA): TGTGCCAGCAGTGAAAGGGGGGGCCTGAGGGCTGAGCAGTTCTTC. V gene TRBV2 combines with J gene TRBJ2-1, with D possibly TRBD2 on 7 matching bases. Trimming removed 2 bases at V and 9 bases at J, with 17 bases between. The CDR3 totals 15 residues. Germline V gene lookup returns CDR1 SNHLY and CDR2 FYNNEI.

This chain connects TRBV4-1 to TRBJ1-1; a weak D match, TRBD1 (6 bases). The CDR3 is 13 amino acids. V was clipped by 2 bases and J by 7 bases, with 11 bases between them. Germline-derived CDR1 and CDR2 are MGHRA and YSYEKL. CDR3 amino acids: CASSQPQGGEAFF. CDR3 coding DNA: TGCGCCAGCAGCCAACCCCAAGGGGGTGAAGCTTTCTTT.

J is TRBJ1-5 and V is TRBV6-1; 7 positions match TRBD1. With 3 bases clipped from V and 7 bases from J, the junction kept 12 bases outside the gene matches. The V gene's germline CDR1 is MNHNS and CDR2 SASEGT. The CDR3 spans 16 residues. Written as DNA, the CDR3 is TGTGCCAGCAGTGATAAACAGACAGGGTGGGAACAGCCCCAGCATTTT. Translating it yields CASSDKQTGWEQPQHF.

This clone was seen only once. CDR3 nucleotides: TGTGCCAGCAGCTCAGCGGACTCCTACGAGCAGTACTTC. Translated: CASSSADSYEQYF. This chain joins TRBV7-9 and TRBJ2-7; D might be TRBD2 (5 bases). V gave up 4 bases and J gave up 0 bases, with 7 bases separating them. Germline loops: CDR1 SEHNR, CDR2 FQNEAQ (reference sequence). The CDR3 is made up of 13 amino acids.

The chain is built from TRBV6-6 and TRBJ1-4, with D tentatively TRBD1 (5 bases). The ends were cut back, 3 bases at V and 4 bases at J, with 6 bases in the middle. CDR1 is MNHNY, CDR2 SVGAGI, per germline (reference sequence). The CDR3 spans 13 residues. The CDR3 region is CASSYRGNEKLFF. The CDR3 coding sequence is TGTGCCAGCAGTTATAGGGGTAATGAAAAACTGTTTTTT.

This clone was observed a few times. The chain couples TRBV6-6 to TRBJ2-7; a possible D gene is TRBD2 (6 bases). Germline-derived CDR1 and CDR2 are MNHNY and SVGAGI (reference sequence). The V end was cut by 3 bases, the J end by 6 bases, with 15 bases between. The CDR3 has 14 amino acids. The CDR3 sequence: CASSYTGEAGEQYF. In DNA form, the CDR3 reads TGTGCCAGCAGTTATACGGGAGAGGCCGGCGAGCAGTACTTC.

The chain uses TRBV11-3 and TRBJ2-5, with D possibly matching TRBD1 (5 bases). The V end lost 5 bases, the J end lost 3 bases, and 13 bases lay between the germline ends. Germline V gene lookup returns CDR1 SGHNT and CDR2 YENEEA. The CDR3 spans 14 residues. This CDR3 reads CASSPNRREETQYF. In DNA form, the CDR3 reads TGTGCCAGCAGCCCCAACCGCAGGGAAGAGACCCAGTACTTC. The whole variable domain, filled in from reference TRBV11-3 and TRBJ2-5, reads EAGVVQSPRYKIIEKKQPVAFWCNPISGHNTLYWYLQNLGQGPELLIRYENEEAVDDSQLPKDRFSAERLKGVDSTLKIQPAELGDSAVYLCASSPNRREETQYFGPGTRLLVL.

The chain has TRBV4-2 and TRBJ1-6; tentative D call: TRBD1 (6 bases). The CDR3 runs to 14 residues. V lost 0 bases to trimming and J lost 10 bases, with 10 bases between them. CDR1 and CDR2 from the germline V gene are LGHNA and YNFKEQ. CDR3 DNA sequence: TGTGCCAGCAGCCAAGATCCAGGGGAATCACCCCTCCACTTT. Residues: CASSQDPGESPLHF.

This chain uses TRBV4-2 with TRBJ2-7; D not resolved. This CDR3 is built from 15 residues. Germline values: CDR1 LGHNA, CDR2 YNFKEQ. The V and J ends lost 0 bases and 2 bases respectively, with 11 bases between them. The CDR3 DNA follows: TGTGCCAGCAGCCAAGACCCGACTCTCACCTACGAGCAGTACTTC. It is translated as CASSQDPTLTYEQYF.

This clone was picked up one time. J is TRBJ2-7 and V is TRBV6-5; 9 nucleotides match TRBD1. The CDR3 is 15 residues long. J lost 1 base, V lost 6 bases, and 7 bases had no gene match. Germline CDR1 and CDR2: MNHEY and SVGAGI. The CDR3 is CASSDRGGKSYEQYF. CDR3 sequence (DNA): TGTGCCAGCAGCGACAGGGGGGGCAAATCCTACGAGCAGTACTTC.

The genes are TRBV5-6 and TRBJ2-3; weak D call: TRBD1 (6 bases). Germline V gene sequence: CDR1 SGHDT, CDR2 YYEEEE. The CDR3 has 14 amino acids. Between the trimmed V and J ends, which lost 7 bases and 0 bases, there was a span of 12 bases. CDR3 in amino acids: CASGGGSSTDTQYF. DNA of the CDR3: TGTGCCAGCGGGGGCGGTTCGAGCACAGATACGCAGTATTTT.

The rearrangement uses TRBV6-5 and TRBJ2-7, with D perhaps matching TRBD1 or TRBD2 (5 bases each). The CDR3 totals 15 residues. Germline lookup yields CDR1 MNHEY and CDR2 SVGAGI. The CDR3 loop is CVSQAAGTHPYEQYF. The CDR3 nucleotides are TGTGTTTCCCAGGCCGCAGGGACCCACCCTTACGAGCAGTACTTC.

This chain joins TRBV28 and TRBJ1-1, with D unresolved. CDR1 is MDHEN, CDR2 SYDVKM, per germline. CDR3 size: 14 residues. Trimming removed 2 bases at V and 7 bases at J, with 14 bases between. CDR3 sequence: CASSLMGMVGEAFF. For the CDR3, the DNA is TGTGCCAGCAGTTTAATGGGGATGGTGGGTGAAGCTTTCTTT.

The chain joins TRBV15 to TRBJ2-7; 10 bases match TRBD1. The trim removed 3 bases at V and 2 bases at J, leaving 10 bases unmatched. This CDR3 contains 17 residues. Germline values: CDR1 LNHNV, CDR2 YYDKDF (reference sequence). The CDR3 loop is CATSRTVGGQGPYEQYF. CDR3 bases: TGTGCCACCAGCAGGACAGTGGGGGGACAGGGGCCCTACGAGCAGTACTTC. Together with reference TRBV15 and TRBJ2-7, the CDR3 gives the full variable domain: DAMVIQNPRYQVTQFGKPVTLSCSQTLNHNVMYWYQQKSSQAPKLLFHYYDKDFNNEADTPDNFQSRRPNTSFCFLDIRSPGLGDTAMYLCATSRTVGGQGPYEQYFGPGTRLTVT.

The rearrangement uses TRBV5-6 and TRBJ1-2; no clear D. Germline values: CDR1 SGHDT, CDR2 YYEEEE. Trimming stripped 0 bases from V and 0 bases from J, with 6 bases between. The CDR3 sequence is 14 residues long. CDR3 amino acids: CASSLGPSNYGYTF. As DNA, the CDR3 is TGTGCCAGCAGCTTGGGACCCTCTAACTATGGCTACACCTTC.